This is a list of T cell receptor beta chains from one sample in a study of blood T cell repertoires in COVID-19. Some clones are missing from TCRdb's copy, which holds only in-frame ones; the method was immunoSEQ multiplex PCR. The sample has tens of thousands of clones, approximately 71% seen once. Sample: peripheral blood. The receptors stem from a man between 65 and 85 years old with COVID-19, enrolled during active disease. Each CDR3 is given with its conserved first and last residue. The order of the fields is CDR3 protein, CDR3 DNA, D gene, clone size, V gene, J gene. A D gene is named only where the DNA matches it firmly. Rows give clone size only sometimes, using once, few, many, or a class for an expanded clone.

CDR3aa: CASSYASGYNEQFF
CDR3nt: TGTGCCAGCAGTTATGCTAGCGGATACAATGAGCAGTTCTTC
d_gene: TRBD2
abundance: NA
v_gene: TRBV6-5
j_gene: TRBJ2-1

CDR3aa: CASSQELRDYQPPYEQYF
CDR3nt: TGCGCCAGCAGCCAAGAACTACGGGACTACCAACCGCCCTACGAGCAGTACTTC
d_gene: TRBD2
abundance: NA
v_gene: TRBV4-3
j_gene: TRBJ2-7

CDR3aa: CASSLPSGKMAGELFF
CDR3nt: TGTGCCAGCAGCTTGCCTAGCGGGAAAATGGCCGGGGAGCTGTTTTTT
d_gene: TRBD2
abundance: NA
v_gene: TRBV5-4
j_gene: TRBJ2-2

CDR3aa: CASSTGLAGWGGSTDTQYF
CDR3nt: TGTGCCAGCAGCACGGGACTAGCGGGCTGGGGTGGGAGCACAGATACGCAGTATTTT
d_gene: TRBD2
abundance: NA
v_gene: TRBV7-2
j_gene: TRBJ2-3

CDR3aa: CASSSPRTYRGRNTGELFF
CDR3nt: TGTGCCAGCAGCTCACCCCGAACGTACAGGGGACGGAACACCGGGGAGCTGTTTTTT
d_gene: TRBD1
abundance: few
v_gene: TRBV7-9
j_gene: TRBJ2-2

CDR3aa: CASSPDIAGVGELFF
CDR3nt: TGTGCCAGCAGCCCCGATATAGCGGGAGTCGGGGAGCTGTTTTTT
d_gene: TRBD2
abundance: NA
v_gene: TRBV7-2
j_gene: TRBJ2-2

CDR3aa: CASRSFGSSTDTQYF
CDR3nt: TGTGCCAGCAGGTCATTCGGTTCGAGTACAGATACGCAGTATTTT
d_gene: NA
abundance: NA
v_gene: TRBV5-4
j_gene: TRBJ2-3

CDR3aa: CAISVKGDYNEQFF
CDR3nt: TGTGCCATCAGTGTGAAGGGAGACTACAATGAGCAGTTCTTC
d_gene: NA
abundance: NA
v_gene: TRBV10-3
j_gene: TRBJ2-1

CDR3aa: CAISDRQGSTTIYF
CDR3nt: TGTGCCATCAGTGACAGACAGGGGAGTACCACCATATATTTT
d_gene: TRBD1
abundance: NA
v_gene: TRBV10-3
j_gene: TRBJ1-3

CDR3aa: CATSPGQGYNQPQHF
CDR3nt: TGTGCCACCAGTCCGGGACAGGGTTACAATCAGCCCCAGCATTTT
d_gene: TRBD1
abundance: NA
v_gene: TRBV24-1
j_gene: TRBJ1-5

CDR3aa: CAISGYGGTEAFF
CDR3nt: TGTGCCATCAGTGGGTACGGCGGCACTGAAGCTTTCTTT
d_gene: NA
abundance: NA
v_gene: TRBV10-3
j_gene: TRBJ1-1

CDR3aa: CATVSGAEAFF
CDR3nt: TGTGCAACAGTTTCGGGGGCTGAAGCTTTCTTT
d_gene: NA
abundance: NA
v_gene: TRBV14
j_gene: TRBJ1-1

CDR3aa: CASSLRGRADYNEQFF
CDR3nt: TGCGCCAGCAGCTTGCGCGGGAGGGCTGACTACAATGAGCAGTTCTTC
d_gene: TRBD2
abundance: NA
v_gene: TRBV5-1
j_gene: TRBJ2-1

CDR3aa: CASSSTPGSPGNTIYF
CDR3nt: TGCGCCAGCAGCTCGACCCCCGGGAGTCCTGGAAACACCATATATTTT
d_gene: NA
abundance: NA
v_gene: TRBV5-1
j_gene: TRBJ1-3

CDR3aa: CASSQDTAGSYEQYF
CDR3nt: TGTGCCAGCAGCCAAGATACGGCGGGGTCCTACGAGCAGTACTTC
d_gene: NA
abundance: NA
v_gene: TRBV3-1/TRBV3-2
j_gene: TRBJ2-7

CDR3aa: CASTLIGRGGSQPQHF
CDR3nt: TGTGCCAGCACCCTAATAGGGCGGGGGGGGAGCCAGCCCCAGCATTTT
d_gene: NA
abundance: once
v_gene: TRBV6-6
j_gene: TRBJ1-5

CDR3aa: CASQLADTSVYEQYF
CDR3nt: TGCGCCAGCCAATTGGCCGACACTAGCGTCTACGAGCAGTACTTC
d_gene: TRBD2
abundance: once
v_gene: TRBV5-1
j_gene: TRBJ2-7

CDR3aa: CASSNQDTYGYTF
CDR3nt: TGTGCCAGCAGCAACCAGGACACCTATGGCTACACCTTC
d_gene: NA
abundance: NA
v_gene: TRBV5-6
j_gene: TRBJ1-2

CDR3aa: CASSSTLTGLALYYEQYF
CDR3nt: TGTGCCAGCAGTTCCACTTTGACGGGACTAGCGCTCTACTACGAGCAGTACTTC
d_gene: NA
abundance: once
v_gene: TRBV12-1
j_gene: TRBJ2-7

CDR3aa: CASSATRGDNEQFF
CDR3nt: TGTGCTAGCAGCGCCACGCGGGGGGACAATGAGCAGTTCTTC
d_gene: TRBD2
abundance: NA
v_gene: TRBV7-7
j_gene: TRBJ2-1

CDR3aa: CASSFDRVGNTIYF
CDR3nt: TGTGCCAGCAGCTTCGACAGGGTTGGAAACACCATATATTTT
d_gene: TRBD1
abundance: NA
v_gene: TRBV7-2
j_gene: TRBJ1-3

CDR3aa: CASSSLAGGSAFF
CDR3nt: TGTGCCAGCAGTTCCCTAGCGGGAGGGTCGGCGTTCTTC
d_gene: TRBD2
abundance: NA
v_gene: TRBV12-3/TRBV12-4
j_gene: TRBJ2-1

CDR3aa: CRAIVNEKLFF
CDR3nt: TGCAGGGCCATCGTAAATGAAAAACTGTTTTTT
d_gene: NA
abundance: NA
v_gene: TRBV20-1
j_gene: TRBJ1-4

CDR3aa: CASSFLGGSVNIQYF
CDR3nt: TGTGCCAGCAGTTTTCTAGGAGGTAGCGTAAACATTCAGTACTTC
d_gene: NA
abundance: NA
v_gene: TRBV28
j_gene: TRBJ2-4

CDR3aa: CASSYLGIGLADLPYEQYF
CDR3nt: TGTGCCAGCAGTTACTTGGGGATCGGGCTGGCGGACTTACCCTACGAGCAGTACTTC
d_gene: NA
abundance: few
v_gene: TRBV6-2/TRBV6-3
j_gene: TRBJ2-7

CDR3aa: CASRETLNYGYTF
CDR3nt: TGTGCCAGCAGAGAGACACTTAACTATGGCTACACCTTC
d_gene: NA
abundance: few
v_gene: TRBV28
j_gene: TRBJ1-2

CDR3aa: CASSPVLAGSTGELFF
CDR3nt: TGCGCCAGCAGCCCCGTGCTAGCGGGGTCCACCGGGGAGCTGTTTTTT
d_gene: TRBD2
abundance: NA
v_gene: TRBV5-1
j_gene: TRBJ2-2

CDR3aa: CASSWVASGSYEQYF
CDR3nt: TGCGCCAGCAGCTGGGTGGCTAGCGGCTCCTACGAGCAGTACTTC
d_gene: TRBD2
abundance: NA
v_gene: TRBV4-3
j_gene: TRBJ2-7

CDR3aa: CASSKSEQGNQYF
CDR3nt: TGTGCCAGTAGCAAATCGGAACAGGGAAATCAGTACTTC
d_gene: NA
abundance: NA
v_gene: TRBV19
j_gene: TRBJ2-4

CDR3aa: CASSYSWQVLNTGELFF
CDR3nt: TGTGCCAGCAGTTACTCGTGGCAGGTACTCAACACCGGGGAGCTGTTTTTT
d_gene: NA
abundance: many
v_gene: TRBV6-2/TRBV6-3
j_gene: TRBJ2-2

CDR3aa: CASSTGTGADSPLHF
CDR3nt: TGTGCCAGCTCAACGGGGACAGGGGCTGATTCACCCCTCCACTTT
d_gene: TRBD1
abundance: once
v_gene: TRBV18
j_gene: TRBJ1-6

CDR3aa: CASSMGLAGGPSSYNEQFF
CDR3nt: TGTGCCAGTAGTATGGGACTAGCGGGAGGGCCGTCGTCCTACAATGAGCAGTTCTTC
d_gene: TRBD2
abundance: NA
v_gene: TRBV19
j_gene: TRBJ2-1

CDR3aa: CASSAGQHSYEQYF
CDR3nt: TGTGCCAGCAGTGCCGGACAGCACTCCTACGAGCAGTACTTC
d_gene: NA
abundance: NA
v_gene: TRBV27
j_gene: TRBJ2-7

CDR3aa: CASSDPGTGSEKLFF
CDR3nt: TGTGCCAGCAGTGACCCCGGGACAGGGTCTGAAAAACTGTTTTTT
d_gene: TRBD1
abundance: NA
v_gene: TRBV2
j_gene: TRBJ1-4

CDR3aa: CASSEAPGGEGRTEAFF
CDR3nt: TGTGCTAGCAGTGAAGCGCCAGGGGGCGAAGGTCGCACTGAAGCTTTCTTT
d_gene: TRBD1
abundance: NA
v_gene: TRBV6-1
j_gene: TRBJ1-1

CDR3aa: CAWSPGQGNQPQHF
CDR3nt: TGTGCCTGGAGTCCTGGACAGGGGAATCAGCCCCAGCATTTT
d_gene: TRBD1
abundance: NA
v_gene: TRBV30
j_gene: TRBJ1-5

CDR3aa: CASRSHPGSSTNTGELFF
CDR3nt: TGTGCCAGCAGATCCCATCCGGGTAGCTCCACGAACACCGGGGAGCTGTTTTTT
d_gene: NA
abundance: NA
v_gene: TRBV28
j_gene: TRBJ2-2

CDR3aa: CASSPYEGGYGYTF
CDR3nt: TGTGCCAGCAGTCCCTATGAGGGCGGCTATGGCTACACCTTC
d_gene: NA
abundance: NA
v_gene: TRBV27
j_gene: TRBJ1-2

CDR3aa: CASSAEPQGSGRGNEQFF
CDR3nt: TGTGCCAGCAGCGCCGAACCCCAAGGTAGCGGGAGAGGAAATGAGCAGTTCTTC
d_gene: TRBD2
abundance: NA
v_gene: TRBV9
j_gene: TRBJ2-1